The next 8 T cell receptor beta chains were all read from a single sample in a study of shared clonotypes between healthy human individuals. Assay used: immunoSEQ multiplex PCR; TCRdb lists only in-frame clones, some missing. The table includes some 2.4 million clones, more than 85% detected once. Sequencing was carried out using naive CD4+ T cells from PBMCs. Subset of the sample: CD45RA+ positively selected. The source of these receptors is a man aged 18 to 30 in good health. Some clones in this sample may be carry-over from other donors' samples.

The V gene is TRBV5-1, the J gene TRBJ1-1, with 9 bases matching TRBD1. The CDR3 covers 15 residues. Trimming removed 1 base from V and 5 bases from J; junction bases left unmatched: 6. From germline, CDR1 is SGHRS and CDR2 YFSETQ. CDR3 sequence reads: CASSLPRTGVTEAFF. CDR3 DNA: TGCGCCAGCAGCTTGCCCCGGACAGGGGTTACTGAAGCTTTCTTT.

Details on this clone: This specimen includes other DNA sequences encoding the same CDR3. The rearrangement joins TRBV20-1 to TRBJ2-7; D uncertain. Trimming stripped 3 bases from V and 6 bases from J, with 6 bases between. Per germline, CDR1 DFQATT and CDR2 SNEGSKA (reference sequence). This CDR3 has 10 amino acids. CDR3 in amino acids: CSASPSEQYF. CDR3 coding DNA: TGCAGTGCTAGTCCCTCCGAGCAGTACTTC.

The V call is TRBV29-1, the J call TRBJ2-1; D is unclear. The CDR3 length is 14 residues. Per germline, CDR1 SQVTM and CDR2 ANQGSEA. The germline V and J ends were trimmed by 0 bases and 2 bases, with 8 bases remaining between them. The CDR3 spells CSVEDGVPYNEQFF. CDR3 nucleotide sequence: TGCAGCGTTGAAGATGGGGTCCCCTACAATGAGCAGTTCTTC.

In DNA, the CDR3 is TGTGCCAGCAGCCCTCGGACAGTTGGAAACACCATATATTTT. It encodes CASSPRTVGNTIYF. The genes are TRBV9 and TRBJ1-3; possibly TRBD1 for D (6 bases). This CDR3 has 14 amino acids. The germline V gene has CDR1 SGDLS and CDR2 YYNGEE. V was pared by 4 bases and J by 3 bases, with 11 bases between.

This chain connects TRBV6-1 to TRBJ1-2, with D maybe TRBD1 (6 bases). CDR3 size: 16 residues. The germline gives CDR1 MNHNS, CDR2 SASEGT. Trimming left V 1 base short and J 6 bases short, with 18 bases between. CDR3 sequence: CASSEDRSQGSHGYTF. For the CDR3, the DNA is TGTGCCAGCAGTGAAGATCGATCACAGGGATCGCATGGCTACACCTTC.

The chain recombines TRBV19 with TRBJ2-6; D uncertain. V dropped 4 bases and J dropped 0 bases, with 10 bases sitting between them. CDR3 length equals 16 residues. Per the germline V gene, CDR1 is LNHDA and CDR2 is SQIVND (reference sequence). Here the CDR3 DNA reads TGTGCCAGTAGTACGGACGGCTACTCTGGGGCCAACGTCCTGACTTTC. It translates to CASSTDGYSGANVLTF.

The chain is built from TRBV5-4 and TRBJ1-1; TRBD1 might be the D (5 bases). CDR3 size: 17 residues. The V end was cut by 0 bases, the J end by 0 bases, with 15 bases between. The germline gives CDR1 SGHNT, CDR2 YYREEE (reference sequence). The CDR3 reads CASSLAAGTAMNTEAFF. The CDR3 DNA reads as TGTGCCAGCAGCTTGGCGGCCGGGACGGCGATGAACACTGAAGCTTTCTTT.

The V call is TRBV5-1, the J call TRBJ1-4; the D gene is possibly TRBD1 (5 bases). Trimming pared 1 base from V and 8 bases from J, leaving 12 bases between. Germline V lookup: CDR1 SGHRS, CDR2 YFSETQ. This CDR3 contains 14 residues. CDR3 sequence reads: CASSLQATDEKLFF. The CDR3 bases are TGCGCCAGCAGCTTGCAGGCGACAGACGAAAAACTGTTTTTT. Full variable domain (rest looked up from reference TRBV5-1 and TRBJ1-4): KAGVTQTPRYLIKTRGQQVTLSCSPISGHRSVSWYQQTPGQGLQFLFEYFSETQRNKGNFPGRFSGRQFSNSRSEMNVSTLELGDSALYLCASSLQATDEKLFFGSGTQLSVL.